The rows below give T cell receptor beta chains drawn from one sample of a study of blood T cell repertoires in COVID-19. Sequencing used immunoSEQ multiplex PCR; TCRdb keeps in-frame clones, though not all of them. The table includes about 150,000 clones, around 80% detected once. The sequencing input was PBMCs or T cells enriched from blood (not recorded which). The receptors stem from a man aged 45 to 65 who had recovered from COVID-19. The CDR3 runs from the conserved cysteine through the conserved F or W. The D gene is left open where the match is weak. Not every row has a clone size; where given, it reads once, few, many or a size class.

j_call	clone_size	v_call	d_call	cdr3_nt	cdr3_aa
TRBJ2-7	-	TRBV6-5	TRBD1	TGTGCCAGCAGGGACAGGGTCTACGAGCAGTACTTC	CASRDRVYEQYF
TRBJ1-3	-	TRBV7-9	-	TGTGCCAGCAGCCTGTACGCGACGAGGACAAGCTCTGGAAACACCATATATTTT	CASSLYATRTSSGNTIYF
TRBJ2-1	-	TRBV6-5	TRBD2	TGTGCCAGCAGTTACCCGGGACTAGCGGGGGTGAAGCAGTTCTTC	CASSYPGLAGVKQFF
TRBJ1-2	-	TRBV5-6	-	TGTGCCAGCAGCTTGCCAGGGGCAAACTATGGCTACACCTTC	CASSLPGANYGYTF
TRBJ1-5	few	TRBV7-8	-	TGTGCCAGCAGCTTAGACACGGGAGAAGAGCAGCCCCAGCATTTT	CASSLDTGEEQPQHF
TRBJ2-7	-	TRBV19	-	TGTGCCAGTAGTATGGGCAGGAACTACGAGCAGTACTTC	CASSMGRNYEQYF
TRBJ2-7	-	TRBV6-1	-	TGTGCCAGCAGGAACCGGGACTTCGTCTCCTACGAGCAGTACTTC	CASRNRDFVSYEQYF
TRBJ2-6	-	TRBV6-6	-	TGTGCCAGCAGTCCCTCGGGGCTAGGGCGGGAACGAGGCTCTGGGGCCAACGTCCTGACTTTC	CASSPSGLGRERGSGANVLTF
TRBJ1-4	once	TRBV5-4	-	TGTGCCAGCAGCCCAGCGGGGGAGGGGCAGTTTGAAAAACTGTTTTTT	CASSPAGEGQFEKLFF
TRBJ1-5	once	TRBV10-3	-	TGTGCCATCAGCAACCGGGACATAAGCAATCAGCCCCAGCATTTT	CAISNRDISNQPQHF
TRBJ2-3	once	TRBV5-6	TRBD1	TGTGCCAGCAGCTTTCGGGGGACAGGGGGCACAGATACGCAGTATTTT	CASSFRGTGGTDTQYF
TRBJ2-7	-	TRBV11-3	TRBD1	TGTGCCAGCAGTTATAGATTCTGTCCGGGACAGGGGGCTTTCGAGCAGTACTTC	CASSYRFCPGQGAFEQYF
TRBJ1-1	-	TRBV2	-	TGTGCCAGCAGTGATTCCCGGTCGAACACTGAAGCTTTCTTT	CASSDSRSNTEAFF
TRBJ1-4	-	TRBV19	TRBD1	TGTGCCAGTAGTATGGGTGGACAGGGAGGGGAAAAACTGTTTTTT	CASSMGGQGGEKLFF
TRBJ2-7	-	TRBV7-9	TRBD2	TGTGCCAGCAGCTTAGGTAGCGGGGGATACGAGCAGTACTTC	CASSLGSGGYEQYF
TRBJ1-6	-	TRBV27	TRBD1	TGTGCCAGCAGTGTGAGGGGGCTATTGGGTTCACCCCTCCACTTT	CASSVRGLLGSPLHF
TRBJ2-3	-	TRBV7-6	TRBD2	TGTGCCAGCAGCCCGGGGGCCAGCGGGGGACCCACAGATACGCAGTATTTT	CASSPGASGGPTDTQYF
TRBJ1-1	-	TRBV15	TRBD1	TGTGCCACCAGCAGTGACTTACAGGGGAGACGGACTGAAGCTTTCTTT	CATSSDLQGRRTEAFF
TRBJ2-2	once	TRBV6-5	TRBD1	TGTGCCAGCAGACAACAGGGGCACACCGGGGAGCTGTTTTTT	CASRQQGHTGELFF
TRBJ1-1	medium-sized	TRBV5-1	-	TGCGCCAGCAGCTTGGAGGGACTCACTGAAGCTTTCTTT	CASSLEGLTEAFF
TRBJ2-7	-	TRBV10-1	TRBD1	TGCGCCAGCAGGACAGGGGTGAACGAGCAGTACTTC	CASRTGVNEQYF
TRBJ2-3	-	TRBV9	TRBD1	TGTGCCAGCAGCCTTGGACAGGGGGACACAGATACGCAGTATTTT	CASSLGQGDTDTQYF
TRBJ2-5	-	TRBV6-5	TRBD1	TGTGCCAGCAGTAGGGGGGACAGGGGGTGGAAGACCCAGTACTTC	CASSRGDRGWKTQYF
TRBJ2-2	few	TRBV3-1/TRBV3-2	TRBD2	TGTGCCAGCAGCCAAATTTGGGGCAGCGGGGGGGCCCGGGAGCTGTTTTTT	CASSQIWGSGGARELFF
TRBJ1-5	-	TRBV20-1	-	TGCAGTGCTAGTGACGGCAATCAGCCCCAGCATTTT	CSASDGNQPQHF
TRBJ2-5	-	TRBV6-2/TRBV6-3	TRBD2	TGTGCCAGCAGTCCGGGGGGGATCCAAGAGACCCAGTACTTC	CASSPGGIQETQYF
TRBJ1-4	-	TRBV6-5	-	TGTGCCAGTGAAAGAAGGGGTTCTGGTAATGAAAAACTGTTTTTT	CASERRGSGNEKLFF
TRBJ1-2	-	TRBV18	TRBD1	TGTGCCAGCTCACCGTACAGGGGGACTAACTATGGCTACACCTTC	CASSPYRGTNYGYTF
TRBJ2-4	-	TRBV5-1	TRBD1	TGCGCCAGCAGCTCCGGGACAGGGGGAGGAGATCAGTACTTC	CASSSGTGGGDQYF
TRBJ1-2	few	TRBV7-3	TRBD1	TGTGCCAGGACAGGGGCCGGGGGCTATGGCTACACCTTC	CARTGAGGYGYTF
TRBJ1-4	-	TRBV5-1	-	TGCGCCAGCAGCTCCGGACAGCTGGGGGAAAAACTGTTTTTT	CASSSGQLGEKLFF
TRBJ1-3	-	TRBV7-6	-	TGTGCCAGCAGCTTATTATTCGGAGGCTCTGGAAACACCATATATTTT	CASSLLFGGSGNTIYF
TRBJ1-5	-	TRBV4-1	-	TGCGCCAGCAGCCAAACAGACAGATTTAGCAATCAGCCCCAGCATTTT	CASSQTDRFSNQPQHF
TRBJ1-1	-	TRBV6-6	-	TGTGCCAGCAGCCCGCAGGGAGGGTACACTGAAGCTTTCTTT	CASSPQGGYTEAFF
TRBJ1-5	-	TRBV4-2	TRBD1	TGTGCCAGCAGCCAGCCCGGGACAGAGAGCAATCAGCCCCAGCATTTT	CASSQPGTESNQPQHF
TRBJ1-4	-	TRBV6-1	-	TGTGCCAGCAGTGAAGGGGTAGGGGGTTATGAAAAACTGTTTTTT	CASSEGVGGYEKLFF
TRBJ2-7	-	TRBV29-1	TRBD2	TGCAGCGTTGAAGGCCTAGCGGGTTTGGAGCAGTACTTC	CSVEGLAGLEQYF
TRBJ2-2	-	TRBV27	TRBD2	TGTGCCAGCAGTAGGGCTAGCGGGGGCCTGAACACCGGGGAGCTGTTTTTT	CASSRASGGLNTGELFF
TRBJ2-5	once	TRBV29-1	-	TGCAGCGGTAACGGGGAGACCCAGTACTTC	CSGNGETQYF
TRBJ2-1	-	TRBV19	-	TGTGCCAGTAGTGCACTAGGGGGTTACCCGCGGGGGAGTTACAATGAGCAGTTCTTC	CASSALGGYPRGSYNEQFF
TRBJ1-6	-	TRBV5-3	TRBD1	TGTGCCAGAAGCTACCCGGGACAGGGTAGAGGTACCTATAATTCACCCCTCCACTTT	CARSYPGQGRGTYNSPLHF
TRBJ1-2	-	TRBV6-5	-	TGTGCCAGCATGCCCTTCTTCGACAGGTCCTATGGCTACACCTTC	CASMPFFDRSYGYTF
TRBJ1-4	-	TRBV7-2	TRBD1	TGTGCCAGCAGTTACAGGGGTTCTAATGAAAAACTGTTTTTT	CASSYRGSNEKLFF
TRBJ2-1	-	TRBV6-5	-	TGTGCCAGCAGTTACACGGAGAGTCTAAATGAGCAGTTCTTC	CASSYTESLNEQFF
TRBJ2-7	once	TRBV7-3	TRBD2	TGTGCCAGCAGCCGGACTAGCGGGGACGGTGAGCAGTACTTC	CASSRTSGDGEQYF
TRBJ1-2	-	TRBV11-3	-	TGTGCCAGCAGCTCCGGGACATTCGGCTACACCTTC	CASSSGTFGYTF
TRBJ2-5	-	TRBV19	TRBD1	TGTGCCAGTTCCCGGGGACAGCAAGAGACCCAGTACTTC	CASSRGQQETQYF
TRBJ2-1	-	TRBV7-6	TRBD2	TGTGCCAGCAGCTTAGGGGCTAGCGGGGACAATGAGCAGTTCTTC	CASSLGASGDNEQFF
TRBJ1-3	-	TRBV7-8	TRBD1	TGTGCCAGCAGCCCGAGACAGGGGGCTGGAAACACCATATATTTT	CASSPRQGAGNTIYF